This T cell receptor beta chain derives from a study of blood T cell repertoires in COVID-19. Study at large: Sites across the United States, Italy and Spain contributed samples from acute and convalescent COVID-19. PBMCs, B-cell-depleted T cells, or T cells were the source of the cDNA or gDNA that made up the material.

Remarks on this clone: The sample carries other DNA sequences with the same CDR3.

The CDR3 totals 13 residues. From germline, CDR1 is LNHDA and CDR2 SQIVND (reference sequence). V lost 5 bases to trimming and J lost 4 bases; unmatched junction nucleotides: 3. Per the original methods: Quantification of nucleated cells was approximated via reference gene primer amplification. Repertoires were generated with immunoSEQ multiplex PCR, while TCRdb's copy carries only in-frame clones and drops some. The V and J calls and clone size come from that table; D and trimming were worked out from the DNA. The profile shows about 120,000 clones, roughly 76% of them singletons. The chain has TRBV19 and TRBJ1-1; the match to TRBD1 covers 8 bases. The TCR comes from a human donor in a cohort sampled during active COVID-19. The source material was peripheral blood. DNA of the CDR3: TGTGCCAGTAGTTCCGACAGGGGCACTGAAGCTTTCTTT. It encodes CASSSDRGTEAFF.